A single count supports the clone carrying this T cell receptor beta chain. Its specificity is not known. The sample originates from a study of identical twins. General study findings and limits: Its conclusions, products of cross-sectional statistical analysis, did not come from following the same donors. There were fewer insertions in abundant cord blood beta clonotypes, but memory repertoires showed no such pattern. Compared with models, monozygotic twins showed more out-of-frame TCR alpha sharing.

Unique molecular identifiers were in the cDNA, with template-switch universal primer binding. TCRdb ran MiXCR on the 5' RACE reads and lists one entry per CDR3 protein. Of around 1.7 million distinct CDR3 sequences in the sample, roughly 35% were seen once. This CDR3 is built from 15 residues. Trimming left V 3 bases short and J 0 bases short, with 9 bases between. The germline CDR1 and CDR2 sequences are LGHDT and YNNKEL (reference sequence). The receptor comes from a newborn girl in good health. The specimen was cord blood. The rearrangement links TRBV3-1 to TRBJ1-3; the D gene is possibly TRBD1 (6 bases). CDR3 DNA sequence: TGTGCCAGCAGCCACCGACAGGCCTCTGGAAACACCATATATTTT. This translates into CASSHRQASGNTIYF.